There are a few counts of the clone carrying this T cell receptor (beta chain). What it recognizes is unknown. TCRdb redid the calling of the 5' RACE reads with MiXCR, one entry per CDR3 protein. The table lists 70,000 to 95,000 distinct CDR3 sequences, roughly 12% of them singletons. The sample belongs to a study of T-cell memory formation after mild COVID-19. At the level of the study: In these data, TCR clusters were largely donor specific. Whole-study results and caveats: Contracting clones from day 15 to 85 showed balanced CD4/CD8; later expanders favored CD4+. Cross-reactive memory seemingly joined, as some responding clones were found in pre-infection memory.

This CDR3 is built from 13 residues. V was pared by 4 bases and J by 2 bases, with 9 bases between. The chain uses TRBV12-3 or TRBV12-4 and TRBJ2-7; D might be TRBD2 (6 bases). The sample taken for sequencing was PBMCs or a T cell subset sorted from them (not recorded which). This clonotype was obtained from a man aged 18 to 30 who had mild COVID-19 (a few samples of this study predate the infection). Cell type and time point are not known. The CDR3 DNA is TGTGCCAGCAGTTCAGGAGGGACCTACGAGCAGTACGTC. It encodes CASSSGGTYEQYV.